The clone carrying this TCR beta chain was detected a few times. This entry comes from a study of control samples from healthy donors and cancer patients. Assay: immunoSEQ multiplex PCR; the TCRdb copy retains only in-frame clones and omits some. Seen here are some 90,000 clones, approximately 86% observed once, and the top ten hold 1.3%. Germline values: CDR1 SEHNR, CDR2 FQNEAQ (reference sequence). CDR3 length equals 16 residues. Trimming shortened V by 5 bases and J by 2 bases, and 15 bases separated the two germline ends. This clonotype was obtained from a woman between 45 and 65 years old in good health. Sequenced material: blood. The V call is TRBV7-9, the J call TRBJ2-2; possible D gene TRBD2, 5 bases. The CDR3 DNA reads TGTGCCAGCAGCCCCGGACGAGGGCCAAACACCGGGGAGCTGTTTTTT. Translation gives CASSPGRGPNTGELFF.